Reported below is one T cell receptor beta chain. Its antigen is undetermined. Each patient experienced a relapse that followed autologous stem cell transplantation, and brentuximab vedotin exposure varied. This sample was included in a study of PD-1 blockade in classical Hodgkin lymphoma. General observations from the study: Compared with baseline, CD4+ but not CD8+ TCR diversity had risen significantly by C4D1. Complete responders' diversity at baseline resembled that of newly diagnosed patients.

V lost 2 bases to trimming and J lost 8 bases, with 12 bases between them. The CDR3 is 12 amino acids. Germline CDR1 is SQVTM and CDR2 is ANQGSEA. Only in-frame clones appear in the TCRdb table, and some are missing; sequencing was by immunoSEQ multiplex PCR. The repertoire holds some 39,000 clones, with about nine tenths as singletons. The material sequenced was peripheral blood mononuclear cells (PBMCs), taken at baseline. The receptor's source is a human donor with classical Hodgkin lymphoma. V gene TRBV29-1 combines with J gene TRBJ1-2, with D possibly matching TRBD1 (5 bases). CDR3 in amino acids: CSVEYQGWGYTF. The CDR3, as DNA: TGCAGCGTTGAATACCAGGGATGGGGCTACACCTTC.